This T cell receptor beta chain comes out of a study of cytomegalovirus exposure and HLA in healthy donors. Overall study: Genotyping showed about 80% of over 350 donors falling in the Caucasian-associated ancestry cluster. Notes on the study in general: There were 160 or so TCR beta chains listed as cytomegalovirus-associated.

With 60 Vbeta and 13 Jbeta primers, the PCR was carried out. Some clones are missing from TCRdb's copy, which holds only in-frame ones; the method was immunoSEQ multiplex PCR. The data contain over 150,000 clones, approximately 80% of them singletons. With regard to this clone: Antigen specificity is unknown.

This CDR3 is built from 15 residues. Trimming removed 5 bases from V and 0 bases from J, with 13 bases in between. Per germline, CDR1 SGHNT and CDR2 YENEEA. The source material was PBMCs. This chain uses TRBV11-3 with TRBJ1-1; D is possibly TRBD1 (5 bases). The clonotype comes from a boy aged 5-17 years in good health and CMV-seronegative. This CDR3 is CASSNTRAMNTEAFF. The CDR3 DNA reads TGTGCCAGCAGCAATACCAGGGCTATGAACACTGAAGCTTTCTTT.